A selection of T cell receptor beta chains follows, all from one sample in a study of T cell repertoires in cytomegalovirus infection. Their antigens remain unidentified. TCRdb itself ran the reads through MiXCR, one entry per CDR3 protein. The table records about 310,000 distinct CDR3 sequences, roughly 25% of them present only once. The sample consisted of cultured PBMCs, taken from culture after CMV antigen stimulation. The source of these receptors is a human donor in good health (CMV status not recorded). Some clones in this sample may be carry-over from other donors' samples. Each CDR3 is given with its conserved first and last residue. Each record gives: clone size, J gene, D gene, V gene, CDR3 protein, CDR3 DNA. D genes are given only for firm matches. The listing skips clone size in some rows; elsewhere it reads once, few, many or a size class.

few TRBJ2-3 TRBD2 TRBV4-1 CASSHAIGLAGEEDTQYF TGCGCCAGCAGCCACGCTATTGGACTAGCGGGAGAGGAGGATACGCAGTATTTT
NA TRBJ2-1 TRBD2 TRBV12-3/TRBV12-4 CASSLGGDRGLAGGASYNEQFF TGTGCCAGCAGTTTGGGAGGGGACCGCGGACTAGCGGGAGGGGCCTCCTACAATGAGCAGTTCTTC
NA TRBJ1-1 NA TRBV30 CAWGTRPRGAFF TGTGCCTGGGGAACCCGGCCCCGTGGGGCTTTCTTT
NA TRBJ2-1 NA TRBV11-1 CASSRGDTPHNEQFF TGTGCCAGCAGCCGAGGGGATACCCCGCACAATGAGCAGTTCTTC
NA TRBJ2-5 NA TRBV19 CASSKGLHKLETQYF TGTGCCAGTAGCAAAGGGCTACATAAGTTGGAGACCCAGTACTTC
NA TRBJ1-5 NA TRBV19 CASRQRILGNQPQHF TGTGCCAGTAGACAGCGGATTTTGGGCAATCAGCCCCAGCATTTT
many TRBJ1-1 NA TRBV7-2 CASRGGMNTEAFF TGTGCCAGCAGGGGGGGGATGAACACTGAAGCTTTCTTT
NA TRBJ2-1 NA TRBV6-2/TRBV6-3 CASSYSSGTGNNEQFF TGTGCCAGCAGTTACTCTTCGGGGACTGGGAACAATGAGCAGTTCTTC
NA TRBJ1-2 TRBD1 TRBV7-2 CASSVTQGAFYGYTF TGTGCCAGCAGCGTAACACAGGGGGCGTTCTATGGCTACACCTTC
few TRBJ2-1 NA TRBV6-6 CASSYSVAASYNEQFF TGTGCCAGCAGTTACTCTGTAGCGGCTTCCTACAATGAGCAGTTCTTC
once TRBJ2-7 TRBD2 TRBV6-2/TRBV6-3 CASSYVSLRGSSYEQYF TGTGCCAGCAGTTATGTTTCCTTGCGGGGGAGCTCCTACGAGCAGTACTTC
NA TRBJ2-1 NA TRBV6-1 CASSEFYEQFF TGTGCCAGCAGTGAATTCTATGAGCAGTTCTTC
NA TRBJ2-3 TRBD1 TRBV24-1 CATSDPGQGVQYF TGTGCCACCAGTGACCCGGGACAGGGGGTGCAGTATTTT
many TRBJ2-1 TRBD2 TRBV2 CASSEEGGSSQFF TGTGCCAGCAGTGAAGAGGGCGGGAGTTCTCAGTTCTTC
NA TRBJ2-1 TRBD2 TRBV19 CASSIRAGGPRDEQFF TGTGCCAGTAGTATACGAGCGGGAGGGCCCCGAGATGAGCAGTTCTTC
few TRBJ2-7 TRBD1 TRBV4-1 CASSQTGVYEQYF TGCGCCAGCAGCCAAACAGGGGTCTACGAGCAGTACTTC
NA TRBJ2-7 TRBD2 TRBV19 CASNWPSGGSYEQYF TGTGCCAGTAATTGGCCTAGCGGAGGCTCCTACGAGCAGTACTTC
few TRBJ2-4 NA TRBV6-2/TRBV6-3 CASIEGGAKNIQYF TGTGCCAGCATTGAGGGGGGAGCCAAAAACATTCAGTACTTC
many TRBJ2-3 TRBD2 TRBV7-2 CAGGLAFSDTQYF TGTGCCGGAGGACTAGCTTTTTCAGATACGCAGTATTTT
many TRBJ2-1 NA TRBV7-2 CASSLSGPSYNEQFF TGTGCCAGCAGCTTAAGCGGGCCTTCCTACAATGAGCAGTTCTTC
NA TRBJ1-2 TRBD1 TRBV20-1 CIVQGARFGYTF TGCATAGTTCAGGGGGCGCGCTTTGGCTACACCTTC
few TRBJ2-7 NA TRBV28 CASSLLGRGYEQYF TGTGCCAGCAGTTTACTCGGCAGGGGCTACGAGCAGTACTTC
NA TRBJ1-1 NA TRBV6-2/TRBV6-3 CASRSNSGPSLTEAFF TGTGCCAGCAGGTCCAATTCAGGGCCCTCTCTCACTGAAGCTTTCTTT
NA TRBJ2-5 NA TRBV7-2 CASSVARSETQYF TGTGCCAGCAGCGTCGCTAGGAGTGAGACCCAGTACTTC
NA TRBJ2-1 NA TRBV20-1 CSARVTGDYNEQFF TGCAGTGCTAGAGTTACGGGAGACTACAATGAGCAGTTCTTC
few TRBJ1-1 NA TRBV7-8 CASSFLSRNTEAFF TGTGCCAGCAGCTTCCTCTCAAGGAACACTGAAGCTTTCTTT
NA TRBJ2-3 TRBD2 TRBV25-1 CASRLAGVGSDTQYF TGTGCCAGCAGACTTGCGGGAGTAGGGTCAGATACGCAGTATTTT
few TRBJ1-3 NA TRBV5-6 CASRAAAVPSSGNTIYF TGTGCCAGCAGGGCCGCTGCGGTGCCGAGCTCTGGAAACACCATATATTTT
many TRBJ2-7 NA TRBV7-6 CASSLDPRSYEQYF TGTGCCAGCAGCTTAGACCCGAGGTCCTACGAGCAGTACTTC
NA TRBJ2-1 NA TRBV2 CASKSPGNNEQFF TGTGCCAGCAAGAGTCCGGGGAACAATGAGCAGTTCTTC
many TRBJ2-7 NA TRBV2 CASGHSEQYF TGTGCCAGCGGCCACTCCGAGCAGTACTTC
few TRBJ2-3 TRBD2 TRBV7-2 CASSSGLAGLGNTQYF TGTGCCAGCAGCTCCGGACTAGCGGGACTAGGAAATACGCAGTATTTT
few TRBJ2-7 NA TRBV20-1 CSAIGRSGGSYEQYF TGCAGTGCTATCGGCAGGTCTGGGGGGTCCTACGAGCAGTACTTC
few TRBJ2-2 NA TRBV20-1 CSAVNSGPSGTGELFF TGCAGTGCCGTTAACTCCGGGCCCTCGGGCACCGGGGAGCTGTTTTTT
few TRBJ2-1 TRBD2 TRBV5-1 CASGGDPGTSGVMEQFF TGCGCCAGCGGAGGGGACCCCGGGACTAGCGGAGTCATGGAGCAGTTCTTC
NA TRBJ2-1 TRBD2 TRBV7-6 CASSLPYTSGRLYNEQFF TGTGCCAGCAGCTTACCCTACACTAGCGGGAGACTCTACAATGAGCAGTTCTTC
NA TRBJ2-1 NA TRBV12-3/TRBV12-4 CASRWAGYNEQFF TGTGCCAGCCGCTGGGCCGGCTACAATGAGCAGTTCTTC